Listed below are T cell receptor beta chains from one sample, sequenced in a study of regulatory T cells in long-lasting Graves disease. TCRdb itself ran the multiplex PCR reads through MiXCR, one entry per CDR3 protein. The sample has roughly 350,000 distinct CDR3 sequences, about a sixth seen once. These data were also reused for a study on T cells in Graves' hyperthyroidism and ophthalmopathy.

This specimen consisted of peripheral blood mononuclear cells (PBMCs), obtained at new diagnosis, from a patient treated with antithyroid drugs. Receptor source: a man aged 40-49 years with Graves disease. CDR3s include the opening cysteine and the closing phenylalanine or tryptophan. The D gene is left open where the match is weak. Not all rows give a size; the values are once, few, many and, for expanded clones, a class.

D	V	J	size	CDR3	DNA
NA	TRBV2	TRBJ2-7	many	CASSGGWDEQYF	TGTGCCAGTTCGGGGGGCTGGGACGAGCAGTACTTC
TRBD1	TRBV20-1	TRBJ1-2	NA	CSATDSGGGNYGYTF	TGCAGTGCTACAGATTCAGGGGGGGGGAACTATGGCTACACCTTC
TRBD1	TRBV28	TRBJ2-7	many	CASSFGYLGQGLYEQYF	TGTGCCAGCAGTTTTGGGTACTTAGGACAGGGACTCTACGAGCAGTACTTC
TRBD2	TRBV2	TRBJ2-3	NA	CAYGTSGTDTQYF	TGTGCCTACGGGACTAGCGGCACAGATACGCAGTATTTT
NA	TRBV20-1	TRBJ2-7	few	CSAPRREQYF	TGCAGTGCTCCTCGGCGGGAGCAGTACTTC
NA	TRBV7-2	TRBJ1-6	many	CASSLAGRGASPLHF	TGTGCCAGCAGCTTAGCGGGGAGGGGAGCTTCACCCCTCCACTTT
TRBD2	TRBV27	TRBJ2-3	many	CASSPGGAQDTQYF	TGTGCCAGCAGTCCCGGGGGGGCCCAAGATACGCAGTATTTT
NA	TRBV20-1	TRBJ2-6	NA	CSAEQGSGANVLTF	TGCAGTGCTGAACAGGGTTCTGGGGCCAACGTCCTGACTTTC
NA	TRBV5-1	TRBJ1-5	many	CASSRDGGNQPQHF	TGCGCCAGCAGCCGAGACGGGGGCAATCAGCCCCAGCATTTT
NA	TRBV11-3	TRBJ1-5	NA	CASSLALYRTGTSPNQPQHF	TGTGCCAGCAGCTTAGCACTCTATAGAACCGGGACGTCACCCAATCAGCCCCAGCATTTT
NA	TRBV15	TRBJ1-4	few	CATSRVGQLGEKLFF	TGTGCCACCAGCAGAGTGGGACAACTGGGTGAAAAACTGTTTTTT
NA	TRBV28	TRBJ2-7	many	CASSSLQYEQYF	TGTGCCAGCAGTTCCCTCCAGTACGAGCAGTACTTC
NA	TRBV24-1	TRBJ2-7	many	CATSDGGASYEQYF	TGTGCCACCAGTGATGGAGGGGCCTCCTACGAGCAGTACTTC
TRBD1	TRBV9	TRBJ1-5	few	CASSAGQQGQPQHF	TGTGCCAGCAGCGCGGGACAGCAAGGGCAGCCCCAGCATTTT
NA	TRBV12-3/TRBV12-4	TRBJ1-3	few	CASRRDNSGNTIYF	TGTGCCAGCAGACGGGACAACTCTGGAAACACCATATATTTT
NA	TRBV6-1	TRBJ2-5	many	CASSELGDQETQYF	TGTGCCAGCAGTGAATTGGGGGACCAAGAGACCCAGTACTTC
NA	TRBV28	TRBJ2-1	many	CASSLETGQQFF	TGTGCCAGCAGTTTAGAGACAGGACAGCAGTTCTTC
TRBD2	TRBV2	TRBJ2-3	few	CASNRLAGNTDTQYF	TGTGCCAGCAATCGGCTAGCGGGGAACACAGATACGCAGTATTTT